What follows are 20 T cell receptor beta chains derived from one specimen sequenced in a study of regulatory T cells in long-lasting Graves disease. Time point defined: newly diagnosed GD, antithyroid drugs for less than 3 months. PBMC-extracted RNA yielded the TCR library. For TCR beta, libraries came from iRepertoire HTBI primers and Arm-PCR of CDR3 regions. TCRdb re-analysed the multiplex PCR reads in MiXCR, keeping a single row per CDR3 protein. The table has roughly 380,000 distinct CDR3 sequences, around 15% seen once. These data were likewise used in another study, on T cells in Graves' hyperthyroidism and ophthalmopathy.

The sequencing here drew on peripheral blood mononuclear cells (PBMCs), taken at new diagnosis, from a patient treated with antithyroid drugs. These TCRs come from a man aged 35 to 55 with Graves disease.

This clonotype showed up many times. The chain employs TRBV11-3 and TRBJ2-6; D uncertain. The V end was cut by 7 bases, the J end by 2 bases, with 3 bases between. The CDR3 has 12 residues. The germline V gene has CDR1 SGHNT and CDR2 YENEEA. CDR3 in DNA: TGTGCCAGCAAGGCTGGGGCCAACGTCCTGACTTTC. Amino acids: CASKAGANVLTF.

For this clonotype: Germline is not matched at one junction end, which may reflect a read error. This chain joins TRBV5-1 and TRBJ1-1; tentative D call: TRBD1 (6 bases). With the DNA end fitting TRBJ2-3 better, the J assignment may be wrong. The CDR3 extends over 14 amino acids. Per germline, CDR1 SGHRS and CDR2 YFSETQ. The chain's CDR3 is CASSAGAVKDTQYF. CDR3 bases: TGTGCCAGCAGTGCAGGGGCGGTCAAGGATACGCAGTATTTT.

V usage is TRBV20-1 and J usage is TRBJ2-7; 14 bases line up with TRBD2. The CDR3 has 14 residues. The V gene end was trimmed by 3 bases and the J gene end by 6 bases; junction bases not matched to a gene: 4. Germline CDR1 and CDR2: DFQATT and SNEGSKA (reference sequence). The CDR3 DNA sequence: TGCAGTGCTAGGAGTGGACTAGCGGGGGGCGAGCAGTACTTC. Translating gives CSARSGLAGGEQYF.

This clonotype showed up many times. This chain connects TRBV2 to TRBJ2-3; TRBD2 might be the D (7 bases). Germline V gene lookup returns CDR1 SNHLY and CDR2 FYNNEI. The CDR3 loop spans 12 amino acids. Trimming took 8 bases from V and 4 from J, leaving 10 bases between them. CDR3 amino acids: CASGGAADTQYF. The CDR3 region has the DNA TGTGCCAGCGGGGGGGCGGCAGATACGCAGTATTTT.

This chain joins TRBV24-1 and TRBJ2-3; no clear D gene. V lost 6 bases and J lost 8, with 8 bases in between. The germline gives CDR1 KGHDR, CDR2 SFDVKD. The CDR3 consists of 11 residues. Written as DNA, the CDR3 is TGTGCCACCAGTTCGGGCGGTACGCAGTATTTT. Its translation is CATSSGGTQYF.

Only one count was recorded for this clonotype. The rearrangement links TRBV25-1 to TRBJ2-1; 7 bases line up with TRBD2. The V and J ends lost 3 bases and 4 bases, in that order; junction bases with no gene match: 9. The CDR3 length is 16 residues. Germline V lookup: CDR1 MGHDK, CDR2 SYGVNS. CDR3 region: CASSEPRGGSYNEQFF. In nucleotides, the CDR3 is TGTGCCAGCAGTGAGCCGAGAGGCGGGAGTTACAATGAGCAGTTCTTC.

The chain links TRBV10-3 to TRBJ2-1; 12 bases are shared with TRBD2. In germline, CDR1 is ENHRY, CDR2 SYGVKD. Trimming took 6 bases from V and 2 from J; bases not matched to a gene: 5. This CDR3 is built from 16 residues. CDR3 sequence (DNA): TGTGCCATCAGCAACCTAGCGGGGGGGCCCTACAATGAGCAGTTCTTC. The encoded protein is CAISNLAGGPYNEQFF.

This clonotype was observed at least ten times. In DNA, the CDR3 is TGTGCCAGCAGTTTGGGACCGAGCTCCTATAATTCACCCCTCCACTTT. As protein: CASSLGPSSYNSPLHF. This rearrangement joins TRBV27 to TRBJ1-6, with a possible D match to TRBD1 (5 bases). Trimming shortened V by 3 bases and J by 0 bases, and 9 bases separated the two germline ends. Germline loops: CDR1 MNHEY, CDR2 SMNVEV (reference sequence). This CDR3 has 16 amino acids.

This clonotype has only a few counts. The V call is TRBV5-1, the J call TRBJ2-5; D unresolved. This CDR3 comprises 12 residues. Trimming pared 5 bases from V and 9 bases from J, leaving 14 bases between. Germline CDR1 is SGHRS and CDR2 is YFSETQ. The CDR3 sequence is CASSIGAGAQYF. DNA for the CDR3: TGCGCCAGCAGTATCGGCGCTGGAGCCCAGTACTTC.

This clonotype was counted at least ten times. The chain uses TRBV12-3 or TRBV12-4 and TRBJ2-2; D is tentatively TRBD1 or TRBD2 (5 bases each). Between the trimmed V and J ends, which lost 7 bases and 7 bases, there was a span of 22 bases. The CDR3 length is 16 residues. CDR3 coding DNA: TGTGCCAGCATCTCTGGTGGGGGTCGTAGAGGCGGGGAGCTGTTTTTT. This sequence encodes CASISGGGRRGGELFF.

The sample holds many counts of this clonotype. The chain employs TRBV12-3 or TRBV12-4 and TRBJ2-1; 10 bases line up with TRBD2. The V gene end was trimmed by 3 bases and the J gene end by 9 bases; junction bases not matched to a gene: 8. CDR3 length equals 15 residues. The CDR3 loop reads CASSFQRGGRSEQFF. In nucleotides, the CDR3 is TGTGCCAGCAGTTTTCAGCGGGGGGGCAGGAGTGAGCAGTTCTTC.

The rearrangement joins TRBV12-3 or TRBV12-4 to TRBJ2-7; a possible D gene is TRBD2 (5 bases). This CDR3 is built from 16 residues. V shed 0 bases and J shed 2 bases, with 14 bases lying between them. The CDR3 loop is CASSLARERETYEQYF. DNA for the CDR3: TGTGCCAGCAGTTTAGCGAGGGAAAGGGAAACCTACGAGCAGTACTTC.

This clonotype has more than one count but fewer than ten. The junction shows a germline mismatch at one end, possibly a read error. The V call is TRBV5-1, the J call TRBJ2-7; 8 positions agree with TRBD1. Per the germline V gene, CDR1 is SGHRS and CDR2 is YFSETQ. The CDR3 runs 15 residues. The CDR3 sequence is CASRKTGVEDYELYF. The DNA for the CDR3 is TGCGCCAGCAGGAAGACAGGGGTCGAGGATTACGAGCTGTACTTC.

This chain joins TRBV28 and TRBJ2-1, with 9 nucleotides matching TRBD2. With V trimmed by 8 bases and J by 4 bases, 6 bases remained unmatched. In germline, CDR1 is MDHEN, CDR2 SYDVKM. There are 14 residues in the CDR3. Here the CDR3 reads CASLVSGGYNEQFF. The CDR3, as DNA: TGTGCCAGCCTCGTTAGCGGGGGTTACAATGAGCAGTTCTTC.

This clonotype was seen repeatedly, ten times or more. The gene calls are TRBV28 and TRBJ1-3; maybe TRBD1 (6 bases). Trimming pared 10 bases from V and 4 bases from J, leaving 17 bases between. CDR3 length: 14 amino acids. Germline loops: CDR1 MDHEN, CDR2 SYDVKM. The CDR3, as DNA: TGTGCCACCTCAGTAAGGGGGGGCGGAAACACCATATATTTT. It yields the protein CATSVRGGGNTIYF.

This clonotype came up many times. The chain combines TRBV2 with TRBJ2-2; D may correspond to TRBD1 or TRBD2 (5 bases each). Trimming shortened V by 7 bases and J by 6 bases, and 9 bases separated the two germline ends. Germline V CDR1 and CDR2: SNHLY, FYNNEI. This CDR3 is built from 12 residues. The chain's CDR3 is CASIRGPGELFF. For the CDR3, the DNA is TGTGCCAGCATTCGGGGCCCCGGGGAGCTGTTTTTT. The variable domain in full, completed from reference TRBV2 and TRBJ2-2, reads EPEVTQTPSHQVTQMGQEVILRCVPISNHLYFYWYRQILGQKVEFLVSFYNNEISEKSEIFDDQFSVERPDGSNFTLKIRSTKLEDSAMYFCASIRGPGELFFGEGSRLTVL.

Worth noting for this clonotype: One end of the junction varies from germline; a read error may be responsible. This chain connects TRBV28 to TRBJ2-7, with D possibly called TRBD1 or TRBD2 (5 bases each). The CDR3 sequence is 14 residues long. Germline CDR1 reads MDHEN; CDR2 reads SYDVKM. CDR3 protein: CASSPPPGFGDPIF. In DNA form, the CDR3 reads TGTGCCAGCAGTCCCCCCCCGGGATTCGGGGACCCCATTTTC.

This chain connects TRBV2 to TRBJ1-2; 12 bases are shared with TRBD1. This CDR3 comprises 17 residues. CDR1 and CDR2 (germline): SNHLY, FYNNEI. V gave up 4 bases and J gave up 2 bases; unmatched junction bases: 8. The CDR3 region has the DNA TGTGCCAGCAGTGCAATGTATGGGACAGGGGGCAACTATGGCTACACCTTC. Translated, it gives CASSAMYGTGGNYGYTF.

This clonotype was recorded at least ten times. The CDR3 DNA is TGTGCCAGCAGCCGCACTACTAGCGGCGGCACTGCTACGCAGTATTTT. Protein sequence: CASSRTTSGGTATQYF. The chain couples TRBV27 to TRBJ2-3, with 8 bases lining up with TRBD2. The CDR3 contains 16 residues. After removal of 6 bases from V and 8 bases from J, the junction contained 16 bases not matched to a gene. Germline V lookup: CDR1 MNHEY, CDR2 SMNVEV (reference sequence).

In this sample, this clonotype turned up once. A single base separates this from a much larger clone, so it may be a read error. V usage is TRBV20-1 and J usage is TRBJ2-1; 10 positions agree with TRBD2. Trimming cost V 3 bases and J 8 bases; bases outside gene matches: 7. The CDR3 loop spans 14 amino acids. Germline CDR1 is DFQATT and CDR2 is SNEGSKA (reference sequence). The CDR3: CSASFVAGGDEQFF. The CDR3 bases are TGCAGTGCTAGTTTTGTAGCGGGGGGTGATGAGCAGTTCTTC.